Below, 9 T cell receptor beta chains from the same sample are listed, as sequenced in a study of T cells after posttransplantation cyclophosphamide. Assay: immunoSEQ multiplex PCR; the TCRdb copy retains only in-frame clones and omits some. This sample has more than 35,000 clones, each found more than once. The sample was PBMCs. The receptors were gathered from a man aged 50-60 years in good health, CMV-negative, and a related stem cell transplant donor.

There are many counts of this clone. This chain connects TRBV10-3 to TRBJ2-1; the D gene is possibly TRBD2 (6 bases). Germline values: CDR1 ENHRY, CDR2 SYGVKD. The CDR3 totals 14 residues. Trimming pared 6 bases from V and 10 bases from J, leaving 19 bases between. CDR3 in amino acids: CAISGGFVIGEQFF. CDR3 coding DNA: TGTGCCATCAGCGGGGGATTCGTTATAGGGGAGCAGTTCTTC.

This clone was recorded many times. The rearrangement uses TRBV9 and TRBJ1-2; maybe TRBD1 (5 bases). CDR1 is SGDLS and CDR2 is YYNGEE in the germline V gene. The CDR3 totals 14 residues. The V and J ends lost 1 base and 2 bases respectively, with 9 bases between them. The CDR3 sequence is CASSVMAGNYGYTF. In nucleotides, the CDR3 is TGTGCCAGCAGCGTAATGGCAGGGAACTATGGCTACACCTTC.

This clone was found many times. The J gene is TRBJ1-2, the V gene TRBV7-2, with 8 bases identical to TRBD1. The CDR3 spans 15 residues. Germline trimming cut 5 bases from V and 7 bases from J; bases unmatched to any gene: 12. CDR1 is SGHTA and CDR2 is FQGNSA in the germline V gene. CDR3 sequence (DNA): TGTGCCAGCAGCCCGAAGCAGGGGGCGCCGGGTGGCTACACCTTC. It specifies CASSPKQGAPGGYTF.

This clone was detected ten times or more. This rearrangement joins TRBV6-6 to TRBJ1-4; D unclear. V was clipped by 6 bases and J by 2 bases, with 10 bases between them. Germline CDR1 and CDR2: MNHNY and SVGAGI (reference sequence). The CDR3 loop spans 14 amino acids. The CDR3 is CASRPGETNEKLFF. CDR3 nucleotides: TGTGCCAGCAGACCCGGTGAGACTAATGAAAAACTGTTTTTT.

This clone has ten or more counts. The genes are TRBV19 and TRBJ1-1, with 9 bases aligning to TRBD1. The germline V gene has CDR1 LNHDA and CDR2 SQIVND (reference sequence). The CDR3 contains 16 residues. The V gene end was trimmed by 10 bases and the J gene end by 0 bases; junction bases not matched to a gene: 12. CDR3 sequence reads: CATNPGTGNMNTEAFF. The CDR3 nucleotides read TGTGCCACCAACCCCGGGACAGGGAACATGAACACTGAAGCTTTCTTT.

In the case of this clone: The junction shows a germline mismatch at one end, possibly a read error. V gene TRBV18 combines with J gene TRBJ2-7; D is possibly TRBD1 (6 bases). The CDR3 totals 12 residues. Germline V gene sequence: CDR1 KGHSH, CDR2 LQKENI. The CDR3 reads CASSFDVGASHF. Here the CDR3 DNA reads TGTGCCAGCTCATTCGACGTGGGGGCGAGCCACTTC.

This clone was recorded many times. The V call is TRBV2, the J call TRBJ2-3, with D perhaps TRBD2 (5 bases). V lost 8 bases and J 6 bases, leaving 15 bases between the germline ends. The CDR3 loop spans 13 amino acids. In germline, CDR1 is SNHLY, CDR2 FYNNEI. This CDR3 is CASRSGSGDTQYF. DNA of the CDR3: TGTGCCAGCCGGTCGGGGTCCGGGGATACGCAGTATTTT.

This clone was observed at least ten times. V and J are TRBV19 and TRBJ1-1; D perhaps matches TRBD1 (6 bases). This CDR3 is 15 amino acids long. Per germline, CDR1 LNHDA and CDR2 SQIVND (reference sequence). Trimming cost V 5 bases and J 4 bases, with 17 bases left between them. CDR3 in DNA: TGTGCCAGTAGTCTGCGACAGGATGGAGGCACTGAAGCTTTCTTT. The encoded protein is CASSLRQDGGTEAFF.

This clone appeared many times. This rearrangement joins TRBV25-1 to TRBJ1-6; perhaps TRBD1 as D (5 bases). Germline CDR1 reads MGHDK; CDR2 reads SYGVNS. V was cut by 2 bases and J by 7 bases, with 15 bases left in between. The CDR3 sequence is 16 residues long. The CDR3 nucleotides read TGTGCCAGCAGTGAACCCGGCCGGGGGTTCAATTCACCCCTCCACTTT. Protein product: CASSEPGRGFNSPLHF.